This is a list of T cell receptor beta chains from one sample in a study of beta chain features in type 1 diabetes. Assay: immunoSEQ multiplex PCR; the TCRdb copy retains only in-frame clones and omits some. The sample consists of some 40,000 clones, roughly 49% of them appearing once. The source material was central memory CD4+ T cells from blood. These receptors were collected from a woman between 18 and 29 years old in good health. The CDR3 runs from the conserved cysteine through the conserved F or W. A D gene is named only where the DNA matches it firmly. Clone sizes are given selectively: once, few, many, or a class where the clone is expanded.

clone_size d_call j_call v_call cdr3_aa cdr3_nt
. . TRBJ2-5 TRBV2 CASQGPQETQYF TGTGCCAGCCAGGGGCCTCAAGAGACCCAGTACTTC
. TRBD2 TRBJ2-1 TRBV4-1 CASSQEVAGAYNEQFF TGCGCCAGCAGCCAAGAAGTAGCGGGGGCCTACAATGAGCAGTTCTTC
few TRBD2 TRBJ2-7 TRBV7-9 CASSPHRSGGSSEQYF TGTGCCAGCAGCCCTCACCGTAGCGGGGGCTCCTCCGAGCAGTACTTC
. TRBD1 TRBJ2-7 TRBV5-1 CASSLAFRGQGYEQYF TGCGCCAGCAGCTTGGCCTTTCGGGGACAGGGCTACGAGCAGTACTTC
. . TRBJ2-3 TRBV5-4 CASSSSPGVTDTQYF TGTGCCAGCAGCTCGTCCCCGGGGGTCACAGATACGCAGTATTTT
. TRBD1 TRBJ2-7 TRBV5-6 CASSPPDRDEQYF TGTGCCAGCAGCCCACCTGACAGGGACGAGCAGTACTTC
few . TRBJ1-1 TRBV5-1 CASGIQGNTEAFF TGCGCCAGCGGCATACAGGGAAACACTGAAGCTTTCTTT
few . TRBJ2-1 TRBV5-1 CASSPSVGNEQFF TGCGCCAGCAGCCCCAGCGTAGGCAATGAGCAGTTCTTC
. TRBD1 TRBJ2-5 TRBV29-1 CSVGQAVETQYF TGCAGCGTGGGACAGGCGGTTGAGACCCAGTACTTC
. TRBD1 TRBJ1-5 TRBV5-1 CASSPTTGSNQPQHF TGCGCCAGCAGCCCTACGACAGGGAGCAATCAGCCCCAGCATTTT
medium-sized TRBD1 TRBJ2-1 TRBV2 CASSGDSNEQFF TGTGCCAGCAGTGGGGACAGCAATGAGCAGTTCTTC
. TRBD1 TRBJ1-2 TRBV5-4 CASSGQGNYGYTF TGTGCCAGCAGCGGACAGGGTAACTATGGCTACACCTTC
. . TRBJ1-3 TRBV7-2 CASSFGSSGNTIYF TGTGCCAGCAGCTTCGGGTCCTCTGGAAACACCATATATTTT
. TRBD1 TRBJ1-3 TRBV7-6 CASSPASGQAWSSGNTIYF TGTGCCAGCAGCCCCGCGTCGGGACAGGCCTGGAGCTCTGGAAACACCATATATTTT